The 22 T cell receptor beta chains presented below share a single source sample, sequenced in a study of CD4 T cells in relation to SARS-CoV-2 and coronaviruses (dated by TCRdb to 2020 to 2023). CD4+ T cells from unexposed donors were collected before the COVID-19 pandemic (2011-2018). After approximately 11 days of culture, CD4+ T cells were isolated with the EasySep CD4+ T cell isolation kit. Library generation was performed with the immunoSEQ multiplex PCR assay. As stored in TCRdb, this immuneACCESS dataset retains in-frame rearrangements with V and J assigned. A fraction of the clones does not appear; measured against another copy, unresolved V genes explain less than half of the discrepancy, and the remainder lacks a known reason. This sample lists about 21,000 clones; about three quarters were detected once. Clones ranked in the top ten supply about 19% of the sample. What these receptors recognize is not known.

The sample taken for sequencing was CD4+ T cells from PBMCs, cultured in vitro. The source of these receptors is a human donor in good health.

The table lists this clone with a few counts. The chain is built from TRBV12-3 or TRBV12-4 and TRBJ1-1; maybe TRBD1 (6 bases). Trimming took 7 bases from V and 1 from J, leaving 10 bases between them. CDR3 length: 13 amino acids. CDR3 DNA sequence: TGTGCCAGCACCCCAGGGGCGAACACTGAAGCTTTCTTT. This sequence encodes CASTPGANTEAFF.

The chain uses TRBV4-2 and TRBJ2-7; no definite D call. Between the trimmed V and J ends, which lost 0 bases and 0 bases, there was a span of 12 bases. CDR1 LGHNA and CDR2 YNFKEQ come from the germline V gene. The CDR3 is 16 amino acids. The CDR3 DNA reads as TGTGCCAGCAGCCAAGATTTGGGCGGTACCTCCTACGAGCAGTACTTC. Amino acid sequence: CASSQDLGGTSYEQYF.

The chain couples TRBV20-1 to TRBJ1-1; D unclear. Trimming shortened V by 3 bases and J by 4 bases, and 9 bases separated the two germline ends. Per the germline V gene, CDR1 is DFQATT and CDR2 is SNEGSKA (reference sequence). This CDR3 has 12 amino acids. CDR3 sequence (DNA): TGCAGTGCTAGTATTCGGCCCACTGAAGCTTTCTTT. The encoded protein is CSASIRPTEAFF.

The chain is built from TRBV19 and TRBJ2-7; the match to TRBD1 covers 11 bases. The CDR3 is 16 amino acids. Germline-derived CDR1 and CDR2 are LNHDA and SQIVND (reference sequence). V shed 5 bases, J shed 1 base, and the junction held 7 bases outside the gene matches. The chain's CDR3 is CASSAGQGARSYEQYF. CDR3 nucleotide sequence: TGTGCCAGTAGTGCCGGACAGGGGGCGAGATCCTACGAGCAGTACTTC.

The chain joins TRBV7-9 to TRBJ1-4; 11 nucleotides align to TRBD1. The CDR3 covers 14 residues. Germline lookup yields CDR1 SEHNR and CDR2 FQNEAQ (reference sequence). V lost 2 bases to trimming and J lost 13 bases; unmatched junction nucleotides: 6. The CDR3 nucleotides are TGTGCCAGCAGCTTAAGGACAGGGGGCAGAAGACTGTTTTTT. It encodes CASSLRTGGRRLFF.

V and J are TRBV18 and TRBJ2-1, with TRBD2 matching over 15 bases. V trimming: 3 bases; J trimming: 7 bases; junction bases outside the gene matches: 1. Per germline, CDR1 KGHSH and CDR2 LQKENI. The CDR3 loop spans 15 amino acids. The CDR3 loop reads CASSPGTSGRNEQFF. The DNA of the CDR3 is TGTGCCAGCTCACCTGGGACTAGCGGGAGGAATGAGCAGTTCTTC. Combining the CDR3 with reference TRBV18 and TRBJ2-1 gives the whole variable domain NAGVMQNPRHLVRRRGQEARLRCSPMKGHSHVYWYRQLPEEGLKFMVYLQKENIIDESGMPKERFSAEFPKEGPSILRIQQVVRGDSAAYFCASSPGTSGRNEQFFGPGTRLTVL.

The genes are TRBV28 and TRBJ1-4, with 11 bases lining up with TRBD1. The V gene's germline CDR1 is MDHEN and CDR2 SYDVKM. With V trimmed by 2 bases and J by 5 bases, 1 base remained unmatched. The CDR3 is 15 amino acids. In DNA, the CDR3 is TGTGCCAGCAGTTTAGGGACAGGGGGAAATGAAAAACTGTTTTTT. Protein: CASSLGTGGNEKLFF.

This clone showed up just once. The V and J genes are TRBV7-6 and TRBJ2-1, with D hard to call. The CDR3 is 16 amino acids. Germline V gives CDR1 SGHVS, CDR2 FNYEAQ. Trimming took 3 bases from V and 4 from J, leaving 16 bases between them. The DNA of the CDR3 is TGTGCCAGCAGCTTTTTGGGTCCTAACGGTTACAATGAGCAGTTCTTC. It specifies CASSFLGPNGYNEQFF.

This chain joins TRBV7-2 and TRBJ2-6; the D is unclear. The germline V and J ends were trimmed by 2 bases and 0 bases, with 17 bases remaining between them. CDR1 is SGHTA, CDR2 FQGNSA, per germline. CDR3 size: 19 residues. CDR3 protein: CASSLLPSAGFSGANVLTF. CDR3 DNA: TGTGCCAGCAGCTTACTTCCCAGCGCCGGATTCTCTGGGGCCAACGTCCTGACTTTC.

CDR3 in DNA: TGTGCCAGCAGCCCCGGACTAGCGGAAAAACGGGGTGAGCAGTTCTTC. Protein product: CASSPGLAEKRGEQFF. This sequence joins TRBV7-2 and TRBJ2-1; TRBD2 matches at 10 bases. This CDR3 is built from 16 residues. J lost 9 bases, V lost 5 bases, and 13 bases had no gene match. The germline V gene has CDR1 SGHTA and CDR2 FQGNSA.

The chain has TRBV20-1 and TRBJ1-2; 10 nucleotides line up with TRBD1. Looked up from germline, CDR1 is DFQATT and CDR2 is SNEGSKA (reference sequence). This CDR3 has 11 residues. Germline trimming cut 5 bases from V and 8 bases from J; bases unmatched to any gene: 2. In nucleotides, the CDR3 is TGCAGTGCTGGACAGGGGGAAGGCTACACCTTC. Translated, it gives CSAGQGEGYTF.

The V gene is TRBV5-4, the J gene TRBJ2-5; D uncertain. The germline V and J ends were trimmed by 1 base and 2 bases, with 6 bases remaining between them. The V gene's germline CDR1 is SGHNT and CDR2 YYREEE (reference sequence). The CDR3 covers 13 residues. For the CDR3, the DNA is TGTGCCAGCAGCTTGTTACAGCAAGAGACCCAGTACTTC. Amino acids: CASSLLQQETQYF.

The genes are TRBV9 and TRBJ1-2, with TRBD1 as a possible D gene (5 bases). Germline V gene sequence: CDR1 SGDLS, CDR2 YYNGEE. V was clipped by 0 bases and J by 4 bases, with 7 bases between them. CDR3 length: 13 amino acids. The CDR3 is CASSVETAYGYTF. The CDR3 DNA is TGTGCCAGCAGCGTAGAGACAGCCTATGGCTACACCTTC. Together with reference TRBV9 and TRBJ1-2, the CDR3 gives the full variable domain: DSGVTQTPKHLITATGQRVTLRCSPRSGDLSVYWYQQSLDQGLQFLIQYYNGEERAKGNILERFSAQQFPDLHSELNLSSLELGDSALYFCASSVETAYGYTFGSGTRLTVV.

The genes are TRBV30 and TRBJ1-1; TRBD1 agrees at 8 bases. The CDR3 has 14 residues. CDR1 is GTSNPN, CDR2 SVGIG, per germline (reference sequence). The J segment lost 6 bases and the V segment lost 5 bases, leaving 11 bases of the junction unmatched. In DNA form, the CDR3 reads TGTGCCTGGGAAGAACAGGGGGTCGGGTCTGAAGCTTTCTTT. It codes for CAWEEQGVGSEAFF.

J is TRBJ2-7 and V is TRBV5-1; no definite D call. CDR3 length: 17 residues. Germline V gene lookup returns CDR1 SGHRS and CDR2 YFSETQ. Trimming removed 0 bases at V and 2 bases at J, with 18 bases between. The CDR3, as DNA: TGCGCCAGCAGCTTGGTGTCTTTGTCGAGGCGCACCTACGAGCAGTACTTC. Its translation: CASSLVSLSRRTYEQYF.

The chain uses TRBV27 and TRBJ1-5; D not resolved. CDR1 and CDR2 (germline): MNHEY, SMNVEV (reference sequence). V was shortened by 6 bases and J by 1 base, with 10 bases between the two germline ends. CDR3 length: 14 residues. The CDR3 protein is CASRTGGSNQPQHF. The DNA for the CDR3 is TGTGCCAGCAGGACGGGAGGAAGCAATCAGCCCCAGCATTTT.

V and J are TRBV7-9 and TRBJ2-3, with D hard to call. Germline values: CDR1 SEHNR, CDR2 FQNEAQ (reference sequence). V was pared by 1 base and J by 5 bases, with 13 bases between. This CDR3 is built from 15 residues. The CDR3 sequence is CASSLVGPRGDTQYF. The CDR3 region has the DNA TGTGCCAGCAGCTTAGTTGGTCCCCGCGGAGATACGCAGTATTTT.

CDR3: CASSLGQGQETQYF. The CDR3 coding sequence is TGTGCCAGCAGCTTAGGACAGGGGCAAGAGACCCAGTACTTC. The chain is built from TRBV7-3 and TRBJ2-5, with TRBD1 matching 9 bases. The CDR3 has 14 amino acids. Germline CDR1 and CDR2: SGHTA and FQGTGA. V lost 2 bases, J lost 2 bases, and 0 bases stayed unmatched.

The chain uses TRBV19 and TRBJ1-5; 8 bases agree with TRBD1. With V trimmed by 4 bases and J by 5 bases, 4 bases remained unmatched. CDR3 length equals 14 residues. Germline V gene data show CDR1 as LNHDA and CDR2 as SQIVND (reference sequence). CDR3 in amino acids: CASSSGQGDQPQHF. The DNA of the CDR3 is TGTGCCAGTAGTAGCGGACAGGGTGATCAGCCCCAGCATTTT.

The J gene is TRBJ1-2, the V gene TRBV3-1 (or the pseudogene TRBV3-2), with a weak D call TRBD1 (6 bases). V was cut by 5 bases and J by 3 bases, with 10 bases left in between. The CDR3 has 13 amino acids. CDR1 LGHDT and CDR2 YNNKEL come from the germline V gene (reference sequence). The CDR3, as DNA: TGTGCCAGCAGCTACAGGGCGGACTATGGCTACACCTTC. Its protein product is CASSYRADYGYTF.

The chain joins TRBV7-2 to TRBJ2-2; D not certain. There are 15 residues in the CDR3. Trimming cost V 5 bases and J 0 bases, with 10 bases left between them. Germline V lookup: CDR1 SGHTA, CDR2 FQGNSA. The CDR3 spells CASSPGPANTGELFF. CDR3 nucleotides: TGTGCCAGCAGCCCCGGGCCGGCGAACACCGGGGAGCTGTTTTTT.

The rearrangement joins TRBV21-1 to TRBJ2-2; the table's D call, TRBD1, was not checked against the DNA. TRBV21-1 is flagged as a pseudogene. The length of the CDR3 is 14 residues. CDR3 DNA sequence: TGTGCCAGCGAGAACAGGGAGAACACCGGGGAGCTGTTTTTT. Protein sequence: CASENRENTGELFF.